A selection of T cell receptor beta chains follows, all from one sample in a study of molecular identifiers for immune sequencing clone quantification. TCRdb re-analysed the PCR reads in MiXCR, keeping a single row per CDR3 protein. The repertoire holds tens of thousands of distinct CDR3 sequences, with under 20% as singletons. What was sequenced was naive CD8+ T cells from blood, with Jurkat cell RNA spiked in. The receptors were sampled from a human donor in good health. Some libraries in this study had Jurkat cell RNA spiked in. Both conserved end residues are part of each CDR3. The D gene is left open where the match is weak. Clone size is shown for a subset of rows, as once, few, many or a class of expanded clone.

J: TRBJ2-7; V: TRBV4-3; size: many; D: NA; DNA: TGCGCCAGCAGCCAATACGGAGGGAGCTCCTACGAGCAGTACTTC; CDR3: CASSQYGGSSYEQYF
J: TRBJ2-7; V: TRBV7-2; size: many; D: TRBD2; DNA: TGTGCCAGCAGCTTAGTGCGGGAGGGCCTCTACGAGCAGTACTTC; CDR3: CASSLVREGLYEQYF
J: TRBJ1-5; V: TRBV7-6; size: many; D: NA; DNA: TGTGCCAGCAGCTGGACCGAGGGGCAGCCCCAGCATTTT; CDR3: CASSWTEGQPQHF
J: TRBJ2-7; V: TRBV4-2; size: many; D: NA; DNA: TGTGCCAGCAGCCAACTCGGGGCAGTAACCTACGAGCAGTACTTC; CDR3: CASSQLGAVTYEQYF
J: TRBJ2-3; V: TRBV10-2; size: many; D: NA; DNA: TGCGCCAGCAGTGAGACCAGGTTAGGCGGGTACCTCACAGATACGCAGTATTTT; CDR3: CASSETRLGGYLTDTQYF
J: TRBJ2-5; V: TRBV6-2/TRBV6-3; size: many; D: NA; DNA: TGTGCCAGCACCACGTTAGAGACCCAGTACTTC; CDR3: CASTTLETQYF
J: TRBJ2-6; V: TRBV6-5; size: NA; D: TRBD1; DNA: TGTGCCAGCAGTAGGGGACAGGGGGCTCCTGGGGCCAACGTCCTGACTTTC; CDR3: CASSRGQGAPGANVLTF
J: TRBJ2-2; V: TRBV29-1; size: many; D: NA; DNA: TGCAGCACCCAGGGTGCGAACACCGGGGAGCTGTTTTTT; CDR3: CSTQGANTGELFF
J: TRBJ2-7; V: TRBV4-1; size: many; D: NA; DNA: TGCGCCAGCAGCCCTACTGGGGTGAGCTCCTACGAGCAGTACTTC; CDR3: CASSPTGVSSYEQYF
J: TRBJ1-5; V: TRBV3-1; size: many; D: NA; DNA: TGTGCCAGCAGCCCATGGGGCAGTATCGAACCCCAGCATTTT; CDR3: CASSPWGSIEPQHF
J: TRBJ1-1; V: TRBV4-3; size: many; D: NA; DNA: TGCGCCAGCAGCCAGACGAGGACAGCGAACACTGAAGCTTTCTTT; CDR3: CASSQTRTANTEAFF
J: TRBJ2-1; V: TRBV7-2; size: many; D: TRBD2; DNA: TGTGCCAGCACCCACCCGGGACTAGCGGGACTTGAGCAGTTCTTC; CDR3: CASTHPGLAGLEQFF
J: TRBJ1-5; V: TRBV24-1; size: many; D: NA; DNA: TGTGCCACCAGTGATTCTCGGGGTTATCAGCCCCAGCATTTT; CDR3: CATSDSRGYQPQHF
J: TRBJ2-7; V: TRBV4-1; size: NA; D: NA; DNA: TGCGCCAGCAGCCAGCCTCCAGGGACCTCCTACGAGCAGTACTTC; CDR3: CASSQPPGTSYEQYF
J: TRBJ2-2; V: TRBV7-8; size: NA; D: NA; DNA: TGTGCCAGCAGCTTAGGGCTTTGGGCGGAGAACACCGGGGAGCTGTTTTTT; CDR3: CASSLGLWAENTGELFF
J: TRBJ1-4; V: TRBV27; size: many; D: NA; DNA: TGTGCCAGCAGTTTACACGGGGGTGACGGTGAAAAACTGTTTTTT; CDR3: CASSLHGGDGEKLFF
J: TRBJ2-3; V: TRBV7-8; size: many; D: TRBD2; DNA: TGTGCCAGCAGCTTAAGGGCTAGCGGAGAAATCACAGATACGCAGTATTTT; CDR3: CASSLRASGEITDTQYF